The clone carrying this T cell receptor beta chain turned up a few times. The antigen is not known. This sample stems from a study of T cell repertoires in cytomegalovirus infection. One entry per CDR3 protein results from TCRdb running MiXCR on the reads. This sample has about 180,000 distinct CDR3 sequences, with 13% to 15% found just once. The CDR3 contains 19 residues. The germline gives CDR1 ENHRY, CDR2 SYGVKD. Between the trimmed V and J ends, which lost 6 bases and 1 base, there was a span of 28 bases. Study-level findings and limits: The ex vivo response showed dominance by HLA-C-restricted CMV-specific TCR beta clonotypes.

The chain has TRBV10-3 and TRBJ2-7; D is undetermined. The sequence was collected from a human donor in good health (CMV status not recorded). Some clones in this sample may be carry-over from other donors' samples. The sample consisted of PBMCs. The chain's CDR3 is CAIREEHKQQSAYSYEQYF. CDR3 in DNA: TGTGCCATCAGGGAAGAGCATAAGCAGCAATCCGCCTATTCCTACGAGCAGTACTTC.